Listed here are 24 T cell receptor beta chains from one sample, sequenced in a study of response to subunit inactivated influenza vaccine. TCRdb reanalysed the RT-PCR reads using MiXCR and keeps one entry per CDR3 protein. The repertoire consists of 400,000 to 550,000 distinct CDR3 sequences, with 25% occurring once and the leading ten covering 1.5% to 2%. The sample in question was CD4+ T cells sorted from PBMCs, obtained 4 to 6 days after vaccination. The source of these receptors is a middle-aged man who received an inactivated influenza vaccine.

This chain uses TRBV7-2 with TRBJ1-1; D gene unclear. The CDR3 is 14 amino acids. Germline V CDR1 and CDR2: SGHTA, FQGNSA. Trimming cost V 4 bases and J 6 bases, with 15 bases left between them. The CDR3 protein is CASSSLRRAAEAFF. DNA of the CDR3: TGTGCCAGCAGCTCCCTAAGGAGGGCAGCTGAAGCTTTCTTT.

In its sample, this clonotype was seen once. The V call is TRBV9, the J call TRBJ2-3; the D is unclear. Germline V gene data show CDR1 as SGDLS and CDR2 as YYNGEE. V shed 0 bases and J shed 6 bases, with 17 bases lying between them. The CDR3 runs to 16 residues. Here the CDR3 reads CASSVGVRAASDTQYF. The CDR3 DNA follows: TGTGCCAGCAGCGTAGGAGTAAGGGCTGCTTCGGATACGCAGTATTTT. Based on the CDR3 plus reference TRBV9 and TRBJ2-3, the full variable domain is DSGVTQTPKHLITATGQRVTLRCSPRSGDLSVYWYQQSLDQGLQFLIQYYNGEERAKGNILERFSAQQFPDLHSELNLSSLELGDSALYFCASSVGVRAASDTQYFGPGTRLTVL.

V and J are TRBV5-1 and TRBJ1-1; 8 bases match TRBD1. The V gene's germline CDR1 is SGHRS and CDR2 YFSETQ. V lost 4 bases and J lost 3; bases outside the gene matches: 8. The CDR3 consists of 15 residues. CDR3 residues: CASSGLTGVDTEAFF. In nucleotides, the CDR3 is TGCGCCAGCAGCGGATTGACAGGGGTGGACACTGAAGCTTTCTTT.

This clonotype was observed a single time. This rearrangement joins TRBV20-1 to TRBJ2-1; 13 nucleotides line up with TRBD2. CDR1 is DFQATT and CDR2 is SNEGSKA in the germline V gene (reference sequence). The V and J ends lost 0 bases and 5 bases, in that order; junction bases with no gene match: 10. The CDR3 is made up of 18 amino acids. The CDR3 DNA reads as TGCAGTGCTAGAGAATTTGCGGGACTAGCGGGATTGGACAATGAGCAGTTCTTC. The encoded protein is CSAREFAGLAGLDNEQFF.

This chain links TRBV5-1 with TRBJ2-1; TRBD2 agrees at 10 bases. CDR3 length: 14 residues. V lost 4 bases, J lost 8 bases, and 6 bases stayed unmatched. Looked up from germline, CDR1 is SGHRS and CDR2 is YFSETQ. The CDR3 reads CASSLSGGFDEQFF. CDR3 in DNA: TGCGCCAGCAGCCTTAGCGGGGGGTTCGATGAGCAGTTCTTC.

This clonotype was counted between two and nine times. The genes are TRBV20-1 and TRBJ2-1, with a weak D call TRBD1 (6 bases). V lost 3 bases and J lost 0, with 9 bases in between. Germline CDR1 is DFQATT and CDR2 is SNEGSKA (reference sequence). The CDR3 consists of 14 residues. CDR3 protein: CSARTGVSYNEQFF. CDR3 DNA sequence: TGCAGTGCTAGGACAGGAGTCTCCTACAATGAGCAGTTCTTC.

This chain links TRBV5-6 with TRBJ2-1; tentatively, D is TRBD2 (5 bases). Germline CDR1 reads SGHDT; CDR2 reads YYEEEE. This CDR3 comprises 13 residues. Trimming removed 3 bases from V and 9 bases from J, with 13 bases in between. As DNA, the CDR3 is TGTGCCAGCAGCTCCGCGGGTCAAAGTGAGCAGTTCTTC. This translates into CASSSAGQSEQFF.

This CDR3 is CASSLTGRNEQFF. CDR3 DNA sequence: TGTGCCAGCAGCTTAACAGGTCGGAATGAGCAGTTCTTC. This rearrangement joins TRBV11-2 to TRBJ2-1; tentatively, D is TRBD1 (5 bases). Germline V CDR1 and CDR2: SGHAT, FQNNGV. This CDR3 contains 13 residues. Trimming stripped 2 bases from V and 7 bases from J, with 9 bases between.

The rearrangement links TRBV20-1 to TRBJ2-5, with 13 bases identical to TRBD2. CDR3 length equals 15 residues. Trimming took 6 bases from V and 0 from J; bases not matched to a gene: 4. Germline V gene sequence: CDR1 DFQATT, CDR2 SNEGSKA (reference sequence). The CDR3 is CSAKGTSGNQETQYF. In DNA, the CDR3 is TGCAGTGCAAAAGGGACTAGCGGGAACCAAGAGACCCAGTACTTC.

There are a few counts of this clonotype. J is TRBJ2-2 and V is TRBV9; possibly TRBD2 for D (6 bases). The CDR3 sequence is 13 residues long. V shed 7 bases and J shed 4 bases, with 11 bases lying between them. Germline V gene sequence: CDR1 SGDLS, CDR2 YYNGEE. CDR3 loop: CASGDSATGELFF. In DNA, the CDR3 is TGTGCCAGCGGGGACTCCGCCACCGGGGAGCTGTTTTTT.

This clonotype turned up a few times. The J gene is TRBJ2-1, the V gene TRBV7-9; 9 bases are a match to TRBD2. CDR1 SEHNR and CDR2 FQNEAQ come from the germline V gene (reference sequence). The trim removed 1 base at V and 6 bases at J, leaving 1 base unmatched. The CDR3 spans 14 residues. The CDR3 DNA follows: TGTGCCAGCAGCTTAGGACTAGCGGTCAATGAGCAGTTCTTC. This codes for CASSLGLAVNEQFF.

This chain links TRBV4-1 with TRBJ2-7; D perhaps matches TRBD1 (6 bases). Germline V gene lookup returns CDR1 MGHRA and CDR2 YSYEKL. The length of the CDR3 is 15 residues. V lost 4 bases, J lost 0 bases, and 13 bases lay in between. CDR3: CASSLETGSSYEQYF. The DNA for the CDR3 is TGCGCCAGCAGCCTAGAGACAGGTAGCTCCTACGAGCAGTACTTC.

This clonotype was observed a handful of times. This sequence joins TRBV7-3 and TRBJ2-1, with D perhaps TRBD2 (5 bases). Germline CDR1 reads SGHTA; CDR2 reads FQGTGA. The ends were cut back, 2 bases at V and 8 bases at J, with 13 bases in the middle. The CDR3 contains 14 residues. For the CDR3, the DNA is TGTGCCAGCAGCTTATCCCGGTTCGGGGATGAGCAGTTCTTC. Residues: CASSLSRFGDEQFF.

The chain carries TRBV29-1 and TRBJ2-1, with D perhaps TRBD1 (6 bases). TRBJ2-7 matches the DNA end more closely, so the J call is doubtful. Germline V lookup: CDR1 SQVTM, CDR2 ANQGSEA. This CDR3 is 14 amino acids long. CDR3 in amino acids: CSVGRGSSYNEQYF. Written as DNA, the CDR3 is TGCAGCGTGGGCAGGGGAAGCTCCTACAATGAGCAGTACTTC.

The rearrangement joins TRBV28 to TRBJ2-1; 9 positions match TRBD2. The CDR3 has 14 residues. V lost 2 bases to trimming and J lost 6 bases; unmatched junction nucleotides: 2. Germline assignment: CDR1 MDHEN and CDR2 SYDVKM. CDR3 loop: CASSLAGGVNEQFF. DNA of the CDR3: TGTGCCAGCAGTTTAGCGGGAGGGGTCAATGAGCAGTTCTTC.

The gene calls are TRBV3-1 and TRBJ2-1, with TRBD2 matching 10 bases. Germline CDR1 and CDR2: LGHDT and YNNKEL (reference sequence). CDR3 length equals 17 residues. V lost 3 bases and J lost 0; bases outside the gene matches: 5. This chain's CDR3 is CASSHPSSGSSYNEQFF. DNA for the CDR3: TGTGCCAGCAGCCACCCTTCTAGCGGGAGCTCCTACAATGAGCAGTTCTTC.

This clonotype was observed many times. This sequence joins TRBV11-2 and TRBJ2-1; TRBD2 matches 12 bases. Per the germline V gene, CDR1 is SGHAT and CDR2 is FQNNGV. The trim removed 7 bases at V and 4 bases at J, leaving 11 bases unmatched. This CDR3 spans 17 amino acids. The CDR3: CASTIPITSGRYNEQFF. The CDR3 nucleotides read TGTGCCAGCACAATCCCGATTACTAGCGGGAGGTACAATGAGCAGTTCTTC.

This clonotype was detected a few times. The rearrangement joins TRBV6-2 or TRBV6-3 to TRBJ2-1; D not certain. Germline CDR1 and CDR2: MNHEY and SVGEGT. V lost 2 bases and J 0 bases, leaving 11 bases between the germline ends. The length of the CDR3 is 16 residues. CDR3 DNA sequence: TGTGCCAGCAGTTACGGCGCCTGGGGCTCCTACAATGAGCAGTTCTTC. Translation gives CASSYGAWGSYNEQFF.

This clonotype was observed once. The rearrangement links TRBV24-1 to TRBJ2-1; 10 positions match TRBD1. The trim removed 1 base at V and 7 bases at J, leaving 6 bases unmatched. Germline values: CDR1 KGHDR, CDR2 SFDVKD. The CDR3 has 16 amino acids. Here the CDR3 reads CATSDFGQGGRNEQFF. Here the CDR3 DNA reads TGTGCCACCAGTGATTTTGGACAGGGGGGTCGGAATGAGCAGTTCTTC.

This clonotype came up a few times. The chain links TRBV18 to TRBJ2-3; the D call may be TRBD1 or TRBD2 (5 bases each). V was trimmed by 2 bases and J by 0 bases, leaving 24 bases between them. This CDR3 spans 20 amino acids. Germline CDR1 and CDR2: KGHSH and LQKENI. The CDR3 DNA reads TGTGCCAGCTCACCAAGGTGGGCTTGGGGGAAATCCTCCAGCACAGATACGCAGTATTTT. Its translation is CASSPRWAWGKSSSTDTQYF.

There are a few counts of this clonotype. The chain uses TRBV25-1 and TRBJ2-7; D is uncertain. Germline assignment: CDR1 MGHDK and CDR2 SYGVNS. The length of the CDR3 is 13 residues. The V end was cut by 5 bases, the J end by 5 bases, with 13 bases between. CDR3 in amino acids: CASSLPGSDEQYF. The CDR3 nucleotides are TGTGCCAGCAGTCTCCCCGGTTCTGACGAGCAGTACTTC.

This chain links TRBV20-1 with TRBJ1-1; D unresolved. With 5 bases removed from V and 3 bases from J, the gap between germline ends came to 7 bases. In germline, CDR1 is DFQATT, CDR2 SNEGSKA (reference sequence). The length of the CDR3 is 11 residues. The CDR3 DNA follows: TGCAGTGCTGGCCAGGACACTGAAGCTTTCTTT. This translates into CSAGQDTEAFF.

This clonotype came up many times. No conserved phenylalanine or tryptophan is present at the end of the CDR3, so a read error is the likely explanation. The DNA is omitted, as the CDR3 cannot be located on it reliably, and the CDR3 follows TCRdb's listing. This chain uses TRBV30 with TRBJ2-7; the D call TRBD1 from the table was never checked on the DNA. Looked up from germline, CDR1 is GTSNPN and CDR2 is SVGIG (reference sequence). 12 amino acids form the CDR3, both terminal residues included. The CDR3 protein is CAWSEGGTGPRY.

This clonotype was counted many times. CDR3 sequence reads: CSVDYYNEQFF. The DNA for the CDR3 is TGCAGCGTAGACTACTACAATGAGCAGTTCTTC. This chain links TRBV29-1 with TRBJ2-1, with D possibly being TRBD2 (5 bases). V lost 6 bases and J 3 bases, leaving 6 bases between the germline ends. The CDR3 is 11 residues long. Germline loops: CDR1 SQVTM, CDR2 ANQGSEA.